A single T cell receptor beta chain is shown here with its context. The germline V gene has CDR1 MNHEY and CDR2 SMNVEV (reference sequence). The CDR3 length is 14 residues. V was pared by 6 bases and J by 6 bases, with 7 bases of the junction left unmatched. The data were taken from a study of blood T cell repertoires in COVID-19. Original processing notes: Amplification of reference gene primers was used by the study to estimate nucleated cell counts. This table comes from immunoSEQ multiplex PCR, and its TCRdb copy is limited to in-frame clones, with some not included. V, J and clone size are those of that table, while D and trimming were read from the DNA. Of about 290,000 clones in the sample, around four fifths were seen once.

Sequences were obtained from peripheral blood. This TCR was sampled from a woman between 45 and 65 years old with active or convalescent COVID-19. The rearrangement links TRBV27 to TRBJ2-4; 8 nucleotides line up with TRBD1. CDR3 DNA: TGTGCCAGCAGCTTTGGACAGGGTACAAACATTCAGTACTTC. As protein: CASSFGQGTNIQYF.